These 17 T cell receptor beta chains were all obtained from the same sample, sequenced in a study of T cells after yellow fever vaccination. TCRdb redid the calling of the 5' RACE reads with MiXCR, one entry per CDR3 protein. The repertoire holds 150,000 or so distinct CDR3 sequences, approximately 9.9% seen once, with 35% to 40% in the top ten. Source: CD8+ T cells sorted from PBMCs, taken 45 days after the yellow fever booster vaccination. These receptors were collected from a man aged 18-30 years who received the YFV17D yellow fever vaccine.

This clonotype appeared a few times. The V call is TRBV6-6, the J call TRBJ1-1, with 9 bases fitting TRBD1. V shed 0 bases, J shed 1 base, and the junction held 18 bases outside the gene matches. There are 21 residues in the CDR3. CDR1 and CDR2 (germline): MNHNY, SVGAGI (reference sequence). CDR3 region: CASSYSRALSGTGRGNTEAFF. For the CDR3, the DNA is TGTGCCAGCAGTTACTCGAGGGCCCTCTCCGGGACAGGGAGGGGGAACACTGAAGCTTTCTTT.

This clonotype was found a few times. The V and J genes are TRBV4-1 and TRBJ2-3, with 7 nucleotides matching TRBD1. The CDR3 sequence is 17 residues long. V lost 0 bases and J lost 5; bases outside the gene matches: 11. Per the germline V gene, CDR1 is MGHRA and CDR2 is YSYEKL. The CDR3 nucleotides are TGCGCCAGCAGCCAAGATTCACATGACAGGGTCAGAGATACGCAGTATTTT. It translates to CASSQDSHDRVRDTQYF.

This clonotype was counted a few times. V gene TRBV14 combines with J gene TRBJ2-1, with D hard to call. V was trimmed by 2 bases and J by 3 bases, leaving 5 bases between them. Per germline, CDR1 SGHDN and CDR2 FVKESK. There are 13 residues in the CDR3. In DNA form, the CDR3 reads TGTGCCAGCAGCCAACTCCTCTACAATGAGCAGTTCTTC. This sequence encodes CASSQLLYNEQFF.

V is TRBV18 and J is TRBJ2-3; D is ambiguous. V gave up 2 bases and J gave up 9 bases, with 12 bases separating them. The CDR3 has 13 amino acids. The germline V gene encodes CDR1 KGHSH and CDR2 LQKENI. The CDR3 is CASSPMKRLTQYF. The CDR3 DNA reads as TGTGCCAGCTCACCAATGAAGCGTCTGACGCAGTATTTT. Full variable domain (remainder filled in from reference TRBV18 and TRBJ2-3): NAGVMQNPRHLVRRRGQEARLRCSPMKGHSHVYWYRQLPEEGLKFMVYLQKENIIDESGMPKERFSAEFPKEGPSILRIQQVVRGDSAAYFCASSPMKRLTQYFGPGTRLTVL.

The V call is TRBV4-2, the J call TRBJ1-1; 8 bases are shared with TRBD1. Germline-derived CDR1 and CDR2 are LGHNA and YNFKEQ. The CDR3 runs to 15 residues. V shed 2 bases, J shed 3 bases, and the junction held 5 bases outside the gene matches. The CDR3 loop is CASSQRDRGDTEAFF. The CDR3 nucleotides read TGTGCCAGCAGCCAACGCGACAGGGGAGACACTGAAGCTTTCTTT.

This clonotype occurred many times. The chain is built from TRBV20-1 and TRBJ2-4, with D maybe TRBD2 (5 bases). With 3 bases removed from V and 14 bases from J, the gap between germline ends came to 23 bases. CDR3 length: 14 residues. Germline CDR1 is DFQATT and CDR2 is SNEGSKA (reference sequence). The CDR3 DNA follows: TGCAGTGCTAGGCCCGAGGAGGAGTTTGGCAGAAAGTACTTC. Translating gives CSARPEEEFGRKYF.

This clonotype was picked up a small number of times. V is TRBV24-1 and J is TRBJ1-1, with 11 nucleotides matching TRBD1. Germline loops: CDR1 KGHDR, CDR2 SFDVKD. V trimming: 7 bases; J trimming: 4 bases; junction bases outside the gene matches: 13. CDR3 length: 17 residues. The CDR3 region is CATSGNSGQGAVTEAFF. CDR3 nucleotides: TGTGCCACCAGCGGCAACTCAGGACAGGGGGCGGTCACTGAAGCTTTCTTT.

The chain joins TRBV6-2 or TRBV6-3 to TRBJ1-5; the D gene is possibly TRBD1 (5 bases). Trimming shortened V by 6 bases and J by 4 bases, and 13 bases separated the two germline ends. The CDR3 loop spans 14 amino acids. Germline V gene lookup returns CDR1 MNHEY and CDR2 SVGEGT. CDR3 in amino acids: CASSPRGGNQPQHF. The CDR3 DNA sequence: TGTGCCAGCAGCCCCCGGGGGGGAAATCAGCCCCAGCATTTT.

This clonotype was counted a few times. V and J are TRBV6-2 or TRBV6-3 and TRBJ1-2, with D uncertain. The CDR3 totals 14 residues. Germline-derived CDR1 and CDR2 are MNHEY and SVGEGT. Trimming cost V 6 bases and J 4 bases, with 15 bases left between them. The CDR3 reads CASSEDGSVYGYTF. In DNA form, the CDR3 reads TGTGCCAGCAGCGAAGACGGAAGCGTCTATGGCTACACCTTC.

The chain is built from TRBV7-3 and TRBJ2-1; 10 bases match TRBD2. CDR3 size: 16 residues. The germline CDR1 and CDR2 sequences are SGHTA and FQGTGA. J was trimmed by 8 bases and V by 0 bases; bases with no gene match: 7. In DNA, the CDR3 is TGTGCCAGCAGCTTAACGGGGGTAGCGGGGGGCTATGAGCAGTTCTTC. It specifies CASSLTGVAGGYEQFF.

The chain joins TRBV7-9 to TRBJ2-3; 11 bases are a match to TRBD2. Germline V CDR1 and CDR2: SEHNR, FQNEAQ (reference sequence). V lost 5 bases to trimming and J lost 3 bases; unmatched junction nucleotides: 4. CDR3 length: 15 residues. DNA of the CDR3: TGTGCCAGCAGCCGTAGCGGGGGGGCAACAGATACGCAGTATTTT. Translating it yields CASSRSGGATDTQYF.

This clonotype occurred a few times. The rearrangement links TRBV4-1 to TRBJ1-5, with D uncertain. Trimming took 0 bases from V and 1 from J, leaving 10 bases between them. CDR3 length: 16 amino acids. Germline V gene lookup returns CDR1 MGHRA and CDR2 YSYEKL. The chain's CDR3 is CASSQDPGLSNQPQHF. The CDR3 DNA follows: TGCGCCAGCAGCCAAGATCCCGGGTTGAGCAATCAGCCCCAGCATTTT.

This clonotype has at least ten counts. The rearrangement links TRBV9 to TRBJ1-3; no clear D. This CDR3 is 13 amino acids long. CDR1 SGDLS and CDR2 YYNGEE come from the germline V gene. The ends were cut back, 3 bases at V and 4 bases at J, with 8 bases in the middle. The DNA of the CDR3 is TGTGCCAGCAGCGCCGGTCGGGGAAACACCATATATTTT. Translating gives CASSAGRGNTIYF.

This clonotype has only a few counts. CDR3 DNA sequence: TGTGCCAGCAGCGTAGGTGGTTATGGCGACCAGTACTTC. This encodes CASSVGGYGDQYF. The chain recombines TRBV9 with TRBJ2-5; D is unresolved. CDR1 and CDR2 from the germline V gene are SGDLS and YYNGEE. This CDR3 is built from 13 residues. Between the trimmed V and J ends, which lost 0 bases and 10 bases, there was a span of 13 bases.

The chain recombines TRBV7-6 with TRBJ1-6; D may be TRBD1 (5 bases). There are 15 residues in the CDR3. V was pared by 5 bases and J by 9 bases, with 17 bases between. The germline V gene has CDR1 SGHVS and CDR2 FNYEAQ. The CDR3 DNA reads as TGTGCCAGCAGCGTAGTGGCGGCTCAGGGTTCACCCCTCCACTTT. This translates into CASSVVAAQGSPLHF. Drawing the rest from reference TRBV7-6 and TRBJ1-6, the complete variable domain is GAGVSQSPRYKVTKRGQDVALRCDPISGHVSLYWYRQALGQGPEFLTYFNYEAQQDKSGLPNDRFSAERPEGSISTLTIQRTEQRDSAMYRCASSVVAAQGSPLHFGNGTRLTVT.

The chain combines TRBV7-9 with TRBJ2-5; D ambiguous. This CDR3 comprises 12 residues. Trimming cost V 5 bases and J 5 bases, with 9 bases left between them. Germline CDR1 SEHNR, CDR2 FQNEAQ (reference sequence). CDR3 in amino acids: CASSEMWETQYF. Here the CDR3 DNA reads TGTGCCAGCAGCGAAATGTGGGAGACCCAGTACTTC.

V gene TRBV15 combines with J gene TRBJ2-3, with no clear D. This CDR3 contains 15 residues. Germline V lookup: CDR1 LNHNV, CDR2 YYDKDF (reference sequence). With 0 bases removed from V and 8 bases from J, the gap between germline ends came to 15 bases. The CDR3 DNA follows: TGTGCCACCAGCAGAGATCGTTCGAGCGAAGGTACGCAGTATTTT. It is translated as CATSRDRSSEGTQYF.